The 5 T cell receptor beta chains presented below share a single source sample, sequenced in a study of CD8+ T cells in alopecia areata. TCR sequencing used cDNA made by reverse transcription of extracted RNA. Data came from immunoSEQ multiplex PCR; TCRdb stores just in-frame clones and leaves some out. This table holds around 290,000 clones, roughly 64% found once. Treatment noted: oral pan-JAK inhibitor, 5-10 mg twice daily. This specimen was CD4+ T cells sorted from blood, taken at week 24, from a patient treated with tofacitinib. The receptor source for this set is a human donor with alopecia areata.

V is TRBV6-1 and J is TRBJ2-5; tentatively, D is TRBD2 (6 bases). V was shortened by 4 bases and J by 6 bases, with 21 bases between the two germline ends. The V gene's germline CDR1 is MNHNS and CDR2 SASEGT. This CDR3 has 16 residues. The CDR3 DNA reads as TGTGCCAGCAGTGGCCTTCAGGGACTGGGTAGAAAGACCCAGTACTTC. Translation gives CASSGLQGLGRKTQYF.

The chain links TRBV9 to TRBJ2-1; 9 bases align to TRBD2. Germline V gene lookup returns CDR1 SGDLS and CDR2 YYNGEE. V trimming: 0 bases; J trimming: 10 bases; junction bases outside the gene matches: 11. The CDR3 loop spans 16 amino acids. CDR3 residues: CASSVAPSGDQAEQFF. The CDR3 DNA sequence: TGTGCCAGCAGCGTAGCCCCTAGCGGGGACCAAGCCGAGCAGTTCTTC.

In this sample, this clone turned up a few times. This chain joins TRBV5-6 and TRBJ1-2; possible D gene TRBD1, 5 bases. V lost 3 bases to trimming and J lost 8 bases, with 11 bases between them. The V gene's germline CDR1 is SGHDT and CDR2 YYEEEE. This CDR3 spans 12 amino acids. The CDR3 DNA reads TGTGCCAGCAGCTGGGGACGCCAGGGCTACACCTTC. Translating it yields CASSWGRQGYTF.

CDR3 nucleotide sequence: TGCGCCAGCACACTCCCCGACGATAATAATTCACCCCTCCACTTT. It translates to CASTLPDDNNSPLHF. This chain uses TRBV23-1 with TRBJ1-6; D remains unclear. TRBV23-1 is flagged as an ORF with uncertain function. The CDR3 consists of 15 residues. V was pared by 7 bases and J by 5 bases, with 15 bases between.

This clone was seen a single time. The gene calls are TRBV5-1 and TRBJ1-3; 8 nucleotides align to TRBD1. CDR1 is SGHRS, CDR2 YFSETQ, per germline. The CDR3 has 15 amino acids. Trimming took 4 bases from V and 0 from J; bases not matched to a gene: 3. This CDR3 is CASSIGTGSGNTIYF. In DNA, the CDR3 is TGCGCCAGCAGCATCGGGACAGGCTCTGGAAACACCATATATTTT.